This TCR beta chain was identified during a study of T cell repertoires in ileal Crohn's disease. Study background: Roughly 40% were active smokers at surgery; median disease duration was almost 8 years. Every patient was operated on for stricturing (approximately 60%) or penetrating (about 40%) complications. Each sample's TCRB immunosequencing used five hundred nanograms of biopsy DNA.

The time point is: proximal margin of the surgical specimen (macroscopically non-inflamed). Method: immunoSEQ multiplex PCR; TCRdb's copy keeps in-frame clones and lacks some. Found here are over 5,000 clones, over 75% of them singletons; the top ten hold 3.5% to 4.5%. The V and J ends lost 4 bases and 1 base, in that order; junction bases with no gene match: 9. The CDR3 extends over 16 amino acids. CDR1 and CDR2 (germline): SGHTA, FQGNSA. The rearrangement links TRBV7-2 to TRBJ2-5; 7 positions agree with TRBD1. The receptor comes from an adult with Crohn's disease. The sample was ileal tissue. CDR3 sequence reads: CASSWELGGGQETQYF. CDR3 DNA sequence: TGTGCCAGCAGCTGGGAGTTAGGGGGCGGCCAAGAGACCCAGTACTTC.